This T cell receptor (beta chain) was identified in a study of T-cell reconstitution after alpha-beta-depleted transplantation in children. There are a few counts of this clonotype. Unique molecular identifiers were built into the TCRbeta library. TCRdb called the PCR reads again in MiXCR, with one record for every CDR3 protein. Here the sample spans around 370,000 distinct CDR3 sequences, 10% to 13% being singletons. The TCR sequence derives from a human donor who donated a stem cell graft to a child with acute lymphoblastic leukemia. Specimen: PBMCs from the stem cell graft donor, collected from the stem cell graft.

CDR3 sequence: CASSESRGLKVDEQFF. Here the CDR3 DNA reads TGTGCCAGCAGTGAATCGCGAGGGTTAAAGGTCGATGAGCAGTTCTTC. V gene TRBV25-1 combines with J gene TRBJ2-1; a possible D gene is TRBD2 (5 bases). This CDR3 is 16 amino acids long. CDR1 and CDR2 from the germline V gene are MGHDK and SYGVNS. Trimming cost V 1 base and J 8 bases, with 18 bases left between them.